This is a list of T cell receptor beta chains from one sample in a study of blood T cell repertoires in COVID-19. This table comes from immunoSEQ multiplex PCR, and its TCRdb copy is limited to in-frame clones, with some not included. The profile covers approximately 15,000 clones, with approximately 90% appearing a single time and less than 5% taken by the ten largest. The sequencing sample was made of peripheral blood. The receptors shown here come from a man aged 55-75 years with active COVID-19. CDR3s include the opening cysteine and the closing phenylalanine or tryptophan. The D gene is left open where the match is weak. Size is stated for part of the rows, as once, few or many counts, or as a class when the clone is expanded.

TRBD1	NA	TRBV18	CASSPNPGQGGQEQYF
TRBD1	NA	TRBV23-1	CASSPKPRRTTGTGVGCEKLFF
NA	NA	TRBV27	CASSSRSTPGAVANYGYTF
TRBD1	NA	TRBV6-5	CASIPGGADTEAFF
NA	NA	TRBV2	CASSEALRGSQPQHF
TRBD1	NA	TRBV7-2	CASSLIGQGVHVYEQYF
NA	NA	TRBV7-9	CASSLRADPYEQYF
NA	NA	TRBV3-1/TRBV3-2	CASSRGLYNSPLHF
NA	NA	TRBV7-9	CASSPAPWENYGYTF
TRBD1	NA	TRBV6-5	CASSAGQSHYGYTF
NA	once	TRBV6-6	CASGPLAVRGEKLFF
NA	NA	TRBV2	CASSERFGNQREKLFF
NA	NA	TRBV2	CASSDGVQRDF
TRBD2	NA	TRBV27	CASSRTSGGLGTSTDTQYF
TRBD1	once	TRBV11-2	CASSLERGRGRKDTQYF
NA	once	TRBV29-1	CSVEPGQETQYF
TRBD2	NA	TRBV27	CASSLYLAGGQETQYF
TRBD1	NA	TRBV5-6	CASSLPGQGGGYGYTF
TRBD1	NA	TRBV7-6	CASSFRKGADPEANEQFF
TRBD2	NA	TRBV7-7	CASSPGTSGGIRETQYF
NA	NA	TRBV14	CASSQMVATYNEQFF
NA	NA	TRBV18	CASSPAGKNTEAFF
NA	NA	TRBV6-5	CASSSGGGGTQYF
NA	NA	TRBV10-3	CAINPGENTGELFF
TRBD2	NA	TRBV2	CASRTSGGTDTQYF
TRBD1	NA	TRBV29-1	CSVGQGGGDTQYF
NA	NA	TRBV21-1	CASSKRSRATGIRSAGELFF
NA	NA	TRBV3-1/TRBV3-2	CASSPGTYNSPLHF
TRBD1	NA	TRBV28	CASSSQGQGWGNTIYF
TRBD1	NA	TRBV5-8	CASSVSGTGVRETQYF
NA	NA	TRBV5-6	CASSSAGPIWRNTEAFF
NA	NA	TRBV19	CASSIGPVATNEKLFF
TRBD1	NA	TRBV6-2/TRBV6-3	CASSVQGDTEEQYF
NA	NA	TRBV19	CASSTRRALQPQHF
NA	NA	TRBV13	CASSGGSTYEQYF
TRBD2	NA	TRBV2	CASSDRGGSYEQYF
NA	NA	TRBV2	CASSEARRGSSYNSPLHF
NA	NA	TRBV21-1	CASYRASGYTF
TRBD1	NA	TRBV4-1	CASSQAGTGNEKLFF
NA	NA	TRBV28	CASVDRSNEQFF
TRBD2	NA	TRBV4-2	CASRSGVKETQYF
NA	NA	TRBV2	CASSAQIQAFF
TRBD1	NA	TRBV6-5	CASNLGTGVYNEQFF
NA	NA	TRBV29-1	CSVELTGRLQYF
NA	NA	TRBV10-3	CAIRDLGGKYGYTF
NA	NA	TRBV9	CASSRSSEPPNSGANVLTF
TRBD2	NA	TRBV19	CASSLAGENEQFF
TRBD2	NA	TRBV7-2	CASSRGGRRYNEQFF
TRBD2	few	TRBV9	CASTVGLAVYNEQFF
NA	NA	TRBV5-1	CASSLGDTLARGYGYTF
NA	NA	TRBV5-1	CASSLTRRTGEAFF
NA	NA	TRBV5-1	CASSPDGASYGYTF